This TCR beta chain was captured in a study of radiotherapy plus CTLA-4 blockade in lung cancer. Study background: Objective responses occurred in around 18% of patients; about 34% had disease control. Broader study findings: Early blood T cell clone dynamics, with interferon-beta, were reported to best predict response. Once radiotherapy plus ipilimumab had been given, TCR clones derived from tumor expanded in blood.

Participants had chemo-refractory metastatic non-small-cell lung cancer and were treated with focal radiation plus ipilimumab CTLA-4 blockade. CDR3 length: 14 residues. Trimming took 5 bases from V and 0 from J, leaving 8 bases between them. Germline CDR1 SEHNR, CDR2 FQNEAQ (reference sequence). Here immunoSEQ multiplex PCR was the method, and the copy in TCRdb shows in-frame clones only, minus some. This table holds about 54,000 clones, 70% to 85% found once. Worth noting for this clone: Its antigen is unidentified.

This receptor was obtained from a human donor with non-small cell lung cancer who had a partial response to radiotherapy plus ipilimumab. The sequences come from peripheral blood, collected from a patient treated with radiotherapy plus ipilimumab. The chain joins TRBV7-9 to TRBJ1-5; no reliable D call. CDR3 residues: CASSPSGSNQPQHF. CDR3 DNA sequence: TGTGCCAGCAGCCCTTCAGGTAGCAATCAGCCCCAGCATTTT.